This T cell receptor (beta chain) was sequenced for a study of blood T cell repertoires in COVID-19. Study as a whole: Spain, Italy and the United States supplied samples that represented acute and convalescent COVID-19.

Method: immunoSEQ multiplex PCR; TCRdb's copy keeps in-frame clones and lacks some. Of 250,000 to 300,000 clones in the sample, approximately 90% are singletons; the top ten hold about 4.6%. The CDR3 has 15 amino acids. Trimming left V 4 bases short and J 1 base short, with 9 bases between. Germline V gene sequence: CDR1 KGHDR, CDR2 SFDVKD. Sequencing input: peripheral blood. The receptor was derived from a man in his forties with acute or convalescent COVID-19. V and J are TRBV24-1 and TRBJ2-2; weak D call: TRBD2 (5 bases). CDR3 bases: TGTGCCACCAGTGACCCGGGAATGAACACCGGGGAGCTGTTTTTT. Amino acids: CATSDPGMNTGELFF.